The rows below give T cell receptor beta chains drawn from one sample of a study of T-cell reconstitution after alpha-beta-depleted transplantation in children. TCRdb independently ran MiXCR on the PCR reads; one entry per CDR3 protein. The sample contains hundreds of thousands of distinct CDR3 sequences, roughly a tenth of which appear only once. Specimen: PBMCs, collected before TCRalphabeta/CD19-depleted stem cell transplant. All receptors come from a child aged 2 to 10 with inherited bone marrow failure, due to receive a stem cell transplant. The CDR3 runs from the conserved cysteine through the conserved F or W. Each record gives: J gene, V gene, CDR3 protein.

TRBJ2-1 TRBV5-1 CASSFGLAGGPLYNEQFF
TRBJ2-5 TRBV29-1 CSVDEIGGLKTQYF
TRBJ2-3 TRBV5-1 CASSPEGYRTDTQYF
TRBJ1-1 TRBV28 CASSLGVGSTEAFF
TRBJ2-2 TRBV6-1 CASSEGAGRAVTGELFF
TRBJ2-7 TRBV7-2 CASSLASGQPFSYEQYF
TRBJ2-3 TRBV7-8 CASSQLGLGGNTQYF
TRBJ2-1 TRBV14 CASSQDYHKTSGQFF
TRBJ2-3 TRBV29-1 CSVEGLGLHTDTQYF
TRBJ1-2 TRBV19 CASTTAWEANYGYTF
TRBJ1-2 TRBV27 CASSGGTGYDGYTF
TRBJ1-1 TRBV27 CASSLLGAEAFF
TRBJ1-2 TRBV4-1 CASSQANGYTF
TRBJ2-1 TRBV29-1 CSVPSGPEQFF
TRBJ2-7 TRBV12-3/TRBV12-4 CASSSSQREFYEQYF
TRBJ1-4 TRBV12-3/TRBV12-4 CASSLVSGQGNEKLFF
TRBJ2-1 TRBV6-2/TRBV6-3 CASSYPTGRGRSPKLPYNEQFF
TRBJ1-1 TRBV6-1 CASRTPGQGVRGFF
TRBJ2-1 TRBV5-1 CASSQGLARSYNEQFF
TRBJ1-5 TRBV4-3 CASSPDRVRGNQPQHF
TRBJ2-1 TRBV19 CASSIMAGGGIEEQFF
TRBJ2-6 TRBV30 CAWLHSGANVLTF
TRBJ2-7 TRBV5-1 CASSLNRNEQYF
TRBJ2-1 TRBV4-1 CASSQGAGGNYNEQFF
TRBJ1-1 TRBV6-1 CASSAGTGVTEAFF
TRBJ2-1 TRBV27 CASSFGPGRSYNEQFF
TRBJ2-7 TRBV10-2 CASTTFMGLAGVAYEQYF
TRBJ2-5 TRBV15 CATGGGRQETQYF
TRBJ2-1 TRBV20-1 CSARVAALQFF
TRBJ2-1 TRBV29-1 CSVGPSGLAGDGEQFF
TRBJ2-3 TRBV7-9 CASNIVGLAKDTQYF
TRBJ2-5 TRBV9 CASSPWTGEGRETQYF
TRBJ2-1 TRBV20-1 CSARRPGTGSYNEQFF
TRBJ2-7 TRBV11-2 CASSQSAGADYEQYF
TRBJ2-2 TRBV27 CASSLGPQGLYTGELFF
TRBJ2-1 TRBV10-3 CAISDRARGYNQQFF
TRBJ2-1 TRBV4-3 CASSQAQGYNEQFF
TRBJ2-3 TRBV18 CASSPITGARDTQYF
TRBJ2-7 TRBV6-2/TRBV6-3 CASSYFAAYEQYF
TRBJ2-1 TRBV4-2 CASSQEELMSSYNEQFF
TRBJ2-4 TRBV20-1 CSARIRGLAKNIQYF
TRBJ2-1 TRBV6-2/TRBV6-3 CASGTAYNEQFF
TRBJ2-7 TRBV4-3 CASSQAVQGLLSYEQYF
TRBJ2-7 TRBV7-9 CASSGGQLYYEQYF
TRBJ2-7 TRBV6-2/TRBV6-3 CASSIFANEQYF
TRBJ2-1 TRBV29-1 CSASSAEQFF
TRBJ2-6 TRBV12-5 CASGPSGANVLTF
TRBJ2-1 TRBV12-3/TRBV12-4 CASRTGGYNEQFF
TRBJ1-5 TRBV4-3 CASSQDTGLGQPQHF
TRBJ2-7 TRBV12-3/TRBV12-4 CASSRGQIYEQYF
TRBJ2-7 TRBV6-5 CASSYLYQGYEQYF
TRBJ2-5 TRBV20-1 CSADKQGDAEETQYF
TRBJ2-2 TRBV7-6 CASSYSGAQLTGELFF
TRBJ2-3 TRBV7-2 CASSLAARDTQYF
TRBJ2-7 TRBV20-1 CSARDSGTPSYEQYF
TRBJ2-5 TRBV20-1 CSARARAGPYQETQYF
TRBJ1-5 TRBV20-1 CSASVLNWPQHF
TRBJ2-1 TRBV19 CASKLAGVPEQFF
TRBJ2-1 TRBV5-6 CASSFVRGEQFF